This T cell receptor beta chain was identified during a study of blood T cell repertoires in COVID-19. Turning to the study itself: PBMCs, B-cell-depleted T cells, or T cells provided the cDNA or gDNA that made up the material.

Profiled with immunoSEQ multiplex PCR; TCRdb holds only in-frame clones, not every one. The sample shows roughly 200,000 clones, 87% of them seen only once. CDR3 length equals 17 residues. Germline lookup yields CDR1 SGHNT and CDR2 YENEEA. Between the trimmed V and J ends, which lost 5 bases and 0 bases, there was a span of 16 bases. The receptor was derived from a woman aged 18-29 years who had recovered from COVID-19. This chain joins TRBV11-3 and TRBJ2-2, with TRBD2 as a possible D gene (6 bases). Material: peripheral blood. Here the CDR3 reads CASSHWDSPSNTGELFF. The CDR3 DNA reads as TGTGCCAGCAGCCACTGGGACTCCCCCTCGAACACCGGGGAGCTGTTTTTT.